The rows below give T cell receptor beta chains drawn from one sample of a study of cytomegalovirus exposure and HLA in healthy donors. Produced via immunoSEQ multiplex PCR; TCRdb's table is partial and in-frame only. The sample contains about 60,000 clones, approximately 80% of which appear only once. Input material: PBMCs. Every receptor here comes from a male donor in good health and CMV-seronegative. CDR3s leave out the opening cysteine and the closing phenylalanine or tryptophan.

TRBV28	TRBJ1-2	ASSSGGTGGGYT
TRBV19	TRBJ1-2	ASSGDSGYT
TRBV28	TRBJ2-1	ASNTRQGRNEQF
TRBV4-3	TRBJ1-2	ASSSPRERPRGYT
TRBV7-3	TRBJ2-3	ASSSGLSSGLQY
TRBV7-9	TRBJ2-7	ASSAGGLSYEQY
TRBV5-6	TRBJ1-2	ASSLGQSYGYT
TRBV6-1	TRBJ2-3	ASSEASLTSGGRTDTQY
TRBV4-3	TRBJ1-4	ASSQDWGQTEKLF
TRBV5-6	TRBJ1-1	ASSLAVPNTEAF
TRBV7-3	TRBJ1-1	ASSSGQGPENTEAF
TRBV6-1	TRBJ2-4	ASSEARALAKNIQY
TRBV19	TRBJ1-3	ASSDTGLGNTIY
TRBV9	TRBJ1-3	ASSLGGGQNSGNTIY
TRBV5-4	TRBJ1-2	ASSDRANYGYT
TRBV6-5	TRBJ1-2	ASSYSASYGYT
TRBV30	TRBJ1-3	AWREGAGLSGNTIY
TRBV20-1	TRBJ1-2	SAPVGGYT
TRBV5-5	TRBJ2-2	ASSFRGSDGELF
TRBV7-2	TRBJ2-7	ASSLGLSQPYEQY
TRBV25-1	TRBJ1-2	ASTLGGDAGYT
TRBV13	TRBJ2-7	ASTRGGGGYEQY
TRBV6-1	TRBJ2-3	ASIAGGWADTQY
TRBV21-1	TRBJ1-5	ASSKQDSYNQPQH
TRBV19	TRBJ1-1	ASSQRTGEAF
TRBV14	TRBJ2-3	ASSHRSGGANTQY
TRBV19	TRBJ1-5	ASTQGPVGPQH
TRBV7-8	TRBJ1-1	ASSFEMNTEAF
TRBV9	TRBJ1-1	ASSVKGRGQSFNTEAF
TRBV28	TRBJ2-3	ASSSRGASGFDTDTQY
TRBV2	TRBJ1-4	ASTAGELSNEKLF
TRBV7-7	TRBJ2-1	ASSPRGGASYNEQF
TRBV19	TRBJ1-2	ASSILLSYGYT
TRBV7-2	TRBJ2-5	ASSPYRDQETQY